The rows below give T cell receptor beta chains drawn from one sample of a study of identical twins. TCRdb processed the 5' RACE reads anew with MiXCR; each CDR3 protein has one entry. The repertoire has about 790,000 distinct CDR3 sequences, 15% to 20% of them found once; the top ten carry over 10%. The same data also went into a second study, on T cells expressing NK-cell markers.

Material: PBMCs. These receptors were taken from a woman younger than 35 in good health. Both conserved end residues are part of each CDR3. The order of the fields is CDR3 length, D gene, V gene, clone size, J gene, CDR3 protein, CDR3 DNA. D genes are given only for firm matches. Only some rows state a clone size, as once, few, many or a class for expanded clones.

15	TRBD2	TRBV7-9	few	TRBJ2-1	CASSSERLAANEQFF	TGTGCCAGCAGCTCCGAACGACTAGCTGCAAATGAGCAGTTCTTC
15	TRBD2	TRBV20-1	once	TRBJ2-1	CSAGTSGRRGDEQFF	TGCAGTGCTGGGACTAGCGGGAGGCGGGGTGATGAGCAGTTCTTC
12	NA	TRBV12-3/TRBV12-4	few	TRBJ2-1	CASSGIFNEQFF	TGTGCCAGCAGTGGTATCTTCAATGAGCAGTTCTTC
14	NA	TRBV4-3	NA	TRBJ1-1	CASSQVGTAVEAFF	TGCGCCAGCAGCCAAGTCGGAACAGCCGTTGAAGCTTTCTTT
13	NA	TRBV12-3/TRBV12-4	many	TRBJ2-7	CASSLEGNHEQYF	TGTGCCAGCAGTTTGGAGGGCAACCACGAGCAGTACTTC
15	TRBD1	TRBV12-3/TRBV12-4	NA	TRBJ1-1	CASRETGTGSTEAFF	TGTGCCAGCAGAGAGACCGGGACAGGGAGCACTGAAGCTTTCTTT
13	TRBD2	TRBV25-1	NA	TRBJ2-2	CASSEDGRRELFF	TGTGCCAGCAGTGAAGACGGGAGGAGGGAGCTGTTTTTT
14	TRBD1	TRBV10-3	few	TRBJ2-1	CASQPGQGNNEQFF	TGTGCCAGTCAACCGGGACAGGGAAACAATGAGCAGTTCTTC
16	TRBD2	TRBV5-1	NA	TRBJ2-3	CASSLNSGALTDTQYF	TGCGCCAGCAGCTTGAATAGCGGGGCGCTCACAGATACGCAGTATTTT
17	TRBD2	TRBV20-1	NA	TRBJ2-2	CSARDRSGRAYTGELFF	TGCAGTGCTAGAGATCGAAGCGGGAGGGCCTATACCGGGGAGCTGTTTTTT
13	NA	TRBV20-1	few	TRBJ2-7	CSASMVQTYEQYF	TGCAGTGCTAGTATGGTCCAAACCTACGAGCAGTACTTC
14	NA	TRBV12-5	NA	TRBJ1-2	CASGLGYSNYGYTF	TGTGCTAGTGGTTTGGGGTATAGCAACTATGGCTACACCTTC
13	TRBD1	TRBV12-3/TRBV12-4	NA	TRBJ1-6	CASGGQGSSPLHF	TGTGCCAGCGGGGGACAGGGGAGCTCACCCCTCCACTTT
15	TRBD1	TRBV5-1	few	TRBJ1-1	CASSSRDRGKTEAFF	TGCGCCAGCAGCTCCCGGGACAGGGGAAAAACTGAAGCTTTCTTT
12	NA	TRBV12-3/TRBV12-4	NA	TRBJ2-1	CASSLSQGGWFF	TGTGCCAGCAGTTTATCTCAGGGCGGTTGGTTCTTC
15	TRBD2	TRBV11-2	few	TRBJ2-1	CASSLAAGANNEQFF	TGTGCCAGCAGCTTAGCAGCGGGAGCAAACAATGAGCAGTTCTTC
14	NA	TRBV10-3	few	TRBJ1-5	CAIKKEQGDQPQHF	TGTGCCATCAAGAAGGAACAAGGAGATCAGCCCCAGCATTTT
16	TRBD1	TRBV9	many	TRBJ1-1	CASSPGQGASFTEAFF	TGTGCCAGCAGCCCCGGACAGGGGGCATCTTTCACTGAAGCTTTCTTT
12	NA	TRBV20-1	few	TRBJ2-7	CSVGGLHYEQYF	TGCAGTGTGGGGGGACTCCACTACGAGCAGTACTTC
17	TRBD1	TRBV5-1	NA	TRBJ2-2	CASSLLPPGGFTGELFF	TGCGCCAGCAGCTTACTCCCGCCAGGGGGATTCACCGGGGAGCTGTTTTTT
15	TRBD1	TRBV5-6	few	TRBJ2-7	CASSSYGQGSYEQYF	TGTGCCAGCAGCTCTTACGGACAGGGATCCTACGAGCAGTACTTC
14	NA	TRBV5-1	NA	TRBJ2-7	CASAQRVSVDEQYF	TGCGCCAGCGCCCAAAGGGTTAGTGTCGACGAGCAGTACTTC
14	TRBD1	TRBV5-1	NA	TRBJ2-5	CASAWRDRQETQYF	TGCGCCAGCGCTTGGAGGGACAGGCAAGAGACCCAGTACTTC
15	NA	TRBV6-1	many	TRBJ1-4	CASSDVLATNEKLFF	TGTGCCAGCAGTGACGTCCTCGCAACTAATGAAAAACTGTTTTTT
14	NA	TRBV12-3/TRBV12-4	many	TRBJ2-1	CASSFGYSYNEQFF	TGTGCCAGCAGTTTCGGCTACTCCTACAATGAGCAGTTCTTC
15	NA	TRBV19	few	TRBJ2-6	CASSKVLSGANVLTF	TGTGCCAGTAGTAAGGTCCTCTCTGGGGCCAACGTCCTGACTTTC
14	NA	TRBV5-1	NA	TRBJ2-1	CVSSWRGNYNEQFF	TGCGTCAGCAGCTGGAGGGGGAATTACAATGAGCAGTTCTTC
12	NA	TRBV5-1	few	TRBJ1-1	CASKEQGTEAFF	TGCGCCAGCAAGGAACAGGGCACTGAAGCTTTCTTT
14	TRBD2	TRBV7-6	NA	TRBJ2-1	CASSWGGLHNEQFF	TGTGCCAGCAGCTGGGGGGGACTACACAATGAGCAGTTCTTC
14	TRBD2	TRBV6-1	many	TRBJ2-1	CASRAGGGYNEQFF	TGTGCCAGCAGAGCTGGCGGGGGCTACAATGAGCAGTTCTTC
14	TRBD1	TRBV5-1	few	TRBJ2-7	CASSKTGGSYEQYF	TGCGCCAGCAGCAAGACAGGGGGATCCTACGAGCAGTACTTC
19	NA	TRBV9	few	TRBJ2-6	CASSHGTTGRFSGANVLTF	TGTGCCAGCAGCCACGGCACCACCGGACGGTTCTCTGGGGCCAACGTCCTGACTTTC
12	NA	TRBV7-9	NA	TRBJ2-7	CASSFLGFEQYF	TGTGCCAGCAGCTTTTTAGGGTTCGAGCAGTACTTC
16	TRBD1	TRBV4-3	few	TRBJ1-6	CASSQDWGQGGSPLHF	TGCGCCAGCAGCCAAGATTGGGGACAGGGGGGTTCACCCCTCCACTTT
13	NA	TRBV4-3	NA	TRBJ2-1	CASSRAPGNEQFF	TGCGCCAGCAGCCGAGCCCCTGGCAATGAGCAGTTCTTC
15	NA	TRBV7-2	NA	TRBJ1-2	CASSLEPQGHYGYTF	TGTGCCAGCAGCTTAGAGCCCCAGGGGCACTATGGCTACACCTTC
16	NA	TRBV20-1	NA	TRBJ2-1	CSARAMGRGGYNEQFF	TGCAGTGCTAGGGCCATGGGAAGGGGGGGTTACAATGAGCAGTTCTTC
17	NA	TRBV3-1	NA	TRBJ2-1	CASSQEWVATYGNEQFF	TGTGCCAGCAGCCAAGAATGGGTAGCGACATATGGGAATGAGCAGTTCTTC
17	TRBD1	TRBV10-3	NA	TRBJ2-5	CAISEPRTGAFEETQYF	TGTGCCATCAGCGAACCAAGGACAGGGGCTTTTGAAGAGACCCAGTACTTC
14	TRBD1	TRBV10-3	NA	TRBJ2-5	CAIGATGGQETQYF	TGTGCCATCGGGGCGACAGGGGGTCAGGAGACCCAGTACTTC
15	TRBD2	TRBV12-3/TRBV12-4	NA	TRBJ2-7	CASSLGGRASYEQYF	TGTGCCAGCAGTTTAGGGGGGAGGGCCTCCTACGAGCAGTACTTC
14	NA	TRBV6-2/TRBV6-3	few	TRBJ2-1	CASSYGNGVNEQFF	TGTGCCAGCAGTTACGGCAACGGGGTCAATGAGCAGTTCTTC
16	NA	TRBV6-2/TRBV6-3	NA	TRBJ1-4	CASSYGPRGTNEKLFF	TGTGCCAGCAGTTATGGACCGCGGGGAACTAATGAAAAACTGTTTTTT
15	NA	TRBV9	NA	TRBJ2-3	CASSPWTSVTDTQYF	TGTGCCAGCAGCCCCTGGACATCGGTAACAGATACGCAGTATTTT
13	NA	TRBV25-1	NA	TRBJ2-7	CASSESGVNEQYF	TGTGCCAGCAGTGAGTCAGGGGTAAACGAGCAGTACTTC
15	NA	TRBV13	few	TRBJ1-2	CASRTIRDKNYGYTF	TGTGCCAGCAGGACGATCCGGGACAAGAACTATGGCTACACCTTC
15	NA	TRBV5-1	NA	TRBJ2-5	CASSFGRFLGETQYF	TGCGCCAGCAGCTTTGGACGGTTTTTAGGGGAGACCCAGTACTTC
15	NA	TRBV9	few	TRBJ1-6	CASSVDGAEGSPLHF	TGTGCCAGCAGCGTAGATGGGGCCGAGGGTTCACCCCTCCACTTT
18	NA	TRBV4-2	few	TRBJ2-3	CASSPGLRAQHSTDTQYF	TGTGCCAGCAGCCCGGGTTTACGGGCCCAACATAGCACAGATACGCAGTATTTT
14	TRBD1	TRBV7-9	few	TRBJ1-4	CASSSQGASEKLFF	TGTGCCAGCAGCTCGCAGGGGGCTAGTGAAAAACTGTTTTTT
15	TRBD1	TRBV7-3	few	TRBJ1-6	CASSLTKGAGSPLHF	TGTGCCAGCAGCTTAACGAAGGGGGCGGGTTCACCCCTCCACTTT
15	TRBD1	TRBV12-3/TRBV12-4	few	TRBJ2-4	CASTKQGLAKNIQYF	TGTGCCAGCACCAAACAGGGGCTAGCCAAAAACATTCAGTACTTC
12	NA	TRBV12-3/TRBV12-4	NA	TRBJ1-5	CASSPWGQPQHF	TGTGCCAGCAGCCCGTGGGGGCAGCCCCAGCATTTT
15	NA	TRBV12-3/TRBV12-4	few	TRBJ2-7	CASSKGGAASREQYF	TGTGCCAGCAGTAAAGGGGGAGCGGCCAGCCGCGAGCAGTACTTC
18	NA	TRBV11-2	NA	TRBJ2-6	CASRRGRAYSSGANVLTF	TGTGCCTCCCGACGGGGCAGGGCCTACTCTTCTGGGGCCAACGTCCTGACTTTC
16	TRBD1	TRBV25-1	many	TRBJ2-1	CASRPAGTGLHNEQFF	TGTGCCAGCCGACCGGCCGGGACAGGGTTACACAATGAGCAGTTCTTC
14	TRBD1	TRBV20-1	few	TRBJ2-7	CSARGQGFTYEQYF	TGCAGTGCTAGAGGACAGGGATTTACCTACGAGCAGTACTTC
20	NA	TRBV11-2	few	TRBJ2-4	CASSSYFRGTLSLAKNIQYF	TGTGCCAGCAGCTCTTACTTCAGGGGAACGCTATCTCTAGCCAAAAACATTCAGTACTTC
15	TRBD2	TRBV7-9	NA	TRBJ2-2	CASSLARGGTGELFF	TGTGCCAGCAGCTTAGCCCGCGGGGGCACCGGGGAGCTGTTTTTT